This T cell receptor (beta chain) was identified in a study of T cell repertoires in cytomegalovirus infection (dated by TCRdb to between 2019 and 2020). About the study as a whole: The peptide stimulations were aimed at well-studied HLA-B-restricted epitopes as well as recently identified HLA-C-restricted CMV epitopes, whose presentation resists viral immunomodulation. Donor HLA type was relevant to the analysis, because carriage of CMV infection together with the matching HLA type was indicated by public TCR beta signatures.

As concerns this clonotype: What antigen it recognizes has not been identified. Per-base qualities were not stored, and no clone one base away is much larger.

The sample's treatment or condition, from its label and the paper: in vitro stimulation with specific CMV peptide epitopes to enrich CMV-specific T cells. Sequencing used an Illumina HiSeq 1500. The public reads were run again by TCRdb, first through fastp at Q25 and then through MiXCR, and only productive beta chains were kept. CDR3 protein duplicates are merged, each entry listing the most common genes and DNA. The sample records around 430,000 distinct CDR3 sequences, about 42% of which are singletons. About two fifths of the sample is in the top ten clones. Summary of the overall study and its limitations: Carriers of CMV infection plus the relevant HLA type were discriminated by the cumulative frequency of public TCR beta family members in the study cohort and in an independent roughly 340-donor cohort. In the ex vivo response, HLA-C-restricted CMV-specific TCR beta clonotypes were dominant, and in two of eight donors the single most frequent clonotype came from this HLA-C-restricted group.

The receptor's source is a human donor in good health (CMV status not recorded). Some clones in this sample may be carry-over from other donors' samples. The source material was cultured PBMCs, sampled from culture after CMV antigen stimulation.

The sequenced DNA: TGTGCCAGCAGCTTAGAACTAGCGGGGGGAGAGACCCAGTACTTC. Translated, this gives CASSLELAGGETQYF. The chain was built from TRBV7-8 and TRBJ2-5; TRBD2 lines up with 12 middle nucleotides. The CDR3 starts with the cysteine, ends with the phenylalanine, and has 15 residues. Only the CDR3 DNA is retained, 45 bases long and in frame from the first base. CDR1 and CDR2 are read off the germline V gene as SGHVS and FQNEAQ. Trimming leaves V shorter by 1 base and J shorter by 4 bases, with the junction holding 1 base beyond the gene matches.